This TCR beta chain was retrieved from a study of T cells in Graves' hyperthyroidism and ophthalmopathy. Study-level results: Most thyroid clonotypes expanded above 0.001 were also detected in blood. Ophthalmopathy got predicted by the model a median 6.5 months before its onset.

As concerns this clonotype: The antigen is undetermined. Just one base apart from a much larger clone, this may be a read error.

Exclusion of a patient resulted from uncontrolled infection, other autoimmune disease, pregnancy or lactation. Using RNA transcripts as the source, TCR beta CDR3 regions were amplified. TCR CDR3 regions were first amplified by RT-PCR with HTBI primers. Each CDR3 protein gets one entry after TCRdb re-called the multiplex PCR reads with MiXCR. This repertoire shows more than 550,000 distinct CDR3 sequences, approximately 42% found once; its top ten account for 7% to 7.5%. The CDR3 loop spans 12 amino acids. In germline, CDR1 is MNHNS, CDR2 SASEGT. This sequence originates from an adult man with Graves' disease, either hyperthyroidism or ophthalmopathy (not recorded which). The chain carries TRBV6-1 and TRBJ1-6; unclear D gene. Sequenced: peripheral blood or thyroid tissue (not recorded which). In DNA form, the CDR3 reads TGTGCCATCAGTGAAGCGCAGATCGCCCTCCACTTT. It yields the protein CAISEAQIALHF.